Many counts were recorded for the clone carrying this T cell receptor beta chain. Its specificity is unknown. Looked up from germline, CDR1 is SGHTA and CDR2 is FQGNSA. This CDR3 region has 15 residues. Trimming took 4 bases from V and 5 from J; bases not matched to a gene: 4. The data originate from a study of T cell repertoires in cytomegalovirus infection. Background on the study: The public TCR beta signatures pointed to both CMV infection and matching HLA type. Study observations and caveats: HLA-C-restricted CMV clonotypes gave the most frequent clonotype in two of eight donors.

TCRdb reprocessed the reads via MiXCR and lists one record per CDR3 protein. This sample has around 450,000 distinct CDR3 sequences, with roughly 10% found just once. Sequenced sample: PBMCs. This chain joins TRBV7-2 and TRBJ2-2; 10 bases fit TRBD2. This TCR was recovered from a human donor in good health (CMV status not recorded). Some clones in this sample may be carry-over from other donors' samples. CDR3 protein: CASSSGLAETGELFF. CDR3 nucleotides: TGTGCCAGCAGCTCCGGACTAGCGGAAACCGGGGAGCTGTTTTTT.